This T cell receptor (beta chain) comes out of a study of blood T cell repertoires in COVID-19. The overall study: Samples came from the United States, Italy and Spain, spanning acute and convalescent COVID-19. The cDNA or gDNA used as material had been derived from T cells, B-cell-depleted T cells, or PBMCs.

Enrollees, about 18 to 89 years old, lived in 24 US areas. Method: immunoSEQ multiplex PCR; TCRdb's copy keeps in-frame clones and lacks some. The sample contains 120,000 to 150,000 clones, around 82% of which appear only once. This receptor was identified in a man between 35 and 55 years old with acute COVID-19. Material: PBMCs or T cells enriched from blood (not recorded which).

The CDR3 coding sequence is TGTGCCACCAGAAAGTCGGGGGAAGGAAACACCATATATTTT. This encodes CATRKSGEGNTIYF. J is TRBJ1-3 and V is TRBV6-5; the D gene is possibly TRBD1 (5 bases). Germline V gives CDR1 MNHEY, CDR2 SVGAGI. V was pared by 10 bases and J by 4 bases, with 17 bases between. The CDR3 length is 14 residues.